These 14 T cell receptor beta chains were sequenced from one sample in a study of blood T cell repertoires in COVID-19. The data were produced by immunoSEQ multiplex PCR, yet TCRdb's version contains in-frame clones alone and is incomplete. Here the sample spans around 160,000 clones, approximately 86% being singletons. Input material: peripheral blood. The receptors stem from a man between 18 and 29 years old with acute or convalescent COVID-19.

The CDR3 DNA sequence: TGTGCCAGCAGCTTAGGCTCGGGATATGAGAGAGACTACGAGCAGTACTTC. Protein: CASSLGSGYERDYEQYF. The rearrangement links TRBV7-2 to TRBJ2-7; perhaps TRBD2 as D (5 bases). Germline V CDR1 and CDR2: SGHTA, FQGNSA. The CDR3 is 17 amino acids. Trimming removed 1 base at V and 3 bases at J, with 19 bases between.

The V and J genes are TRBV2 and TRBJ1-5, with a tentative D call TRBD1 (5 bases). The CDR3 is made up of 16 amino acids. V dropped 5 bases and J dropped 2 bases, with 16 bases sitting between them. Germline V gene lookup returns CDR1 SNHLY and CDR2 FYNNEI. This CDR3 is CASSLTGETRNQPQHF. The CDR3 region has the DNA TGTGCCAGCAGTCTAACAGGCGAAACGCGCAATCAGCCCCAGCATTTT.

This clone was counted a single time. This chain uses TRBV5-4 with TRBJ2-3, with 9 bases that match TRBD2. The V gene's germline CDR1 is SGHNT and CDR2 YYREEE (reference sequence). V lost 4 bases, J lost 1 base, and 4 bases stayed unmatched. The CDR3 runs to 15 residues. CDR3 sequence: CASSPRTSGTDTQYF. DNA for the CDR3: TGTGCCAGCAGCCCCCGGACTAGCGGCACAGATACGCAGTATTTT.

V usage is TRBV7-8 and J usage is TRBJ1-6, with no clear D. Germline V CDR1 and CDR2: SGHVS, FQNEAQ. With 5 bases removed from V and 1 base from J, the gap between germline ends came to 9 bases. The CDR3 sequence is 15 residues long. The CDR3 loop reads CASSHGPSYNSPLHF. DNA for the CDR3: TGTGCCAGCAGCCATGGGCCTTCCTATAATTCACCCCTCCACTTT.

J is TRBJ2-7 and V is TRBV6-5; TRBD1 is a possible D gene (6 bases). The CDR3 consists of 14 residues. V gave up 4 bases and J gave up 6 bases, with 16 bases separating them. The germline gives CDR1 MNHEY, CDR2 SVGAGI. In DNA, the CDR3 is TGTGCCAGCAGTTCGACAGGTTCAAGGGGCGAGCAGTACTTC. It is translated as CASSSTGSRGEQYF.

The sample holds one count of this clone. The V call is TRBV15, the J call TRBJ1-6; D perhaps matches TRBD1 (5 bases). Germline CDR1 LNHNV, CDR2 YYDKDF (reference sequence). Trimming took off 1 base at V and 5 bases at J, with 6 bases between the two ends. This CDR3 is built from 14 residues. DNA of the CDR3: TGTGCCACCAGCAGAGTCAGGGATAATTCACCCCTCCACTTT. Protein sequence: CATSRVRDNSPLHF.

In nucleotides, the CDR3 is TGTGCCAGCAGTGAAGCCTCCGAGACCCAGTACTTC. As protein: CASSEASETQYF. V gene TRBV6-1 combines with J gene TRBJ2-5; D remains ambiguous. Germline-derived CDR1 and CDR2 are MNHNS and SASEGT. Deletions cut 0 bases from V and 5 bases from J, with 4 bases between. The length of the CDR3 is 12 residues.

This chain joins TRBV10-2 and TRBJ1-1; D uncertain. This CDR3 has 12 amino acids. V shed 4 bases and J shed 11 bases, with 14 bases lying between them. Germline lookup yields CDR1 WSHSY and CDR2 SAAADI. This CDR3 reads CASSVAAREAFF. The CDR3 region has the DNA TGCGCCAGCAGTGTCGCCGCGAGAGAGGCTTTCTTT.

The chain combines TRBV6-5 with TRBJ1-5; 8 bases are shared with TRBD1. The CDR3 covers 15 residues. J was trimmed by 1 base and V by 6 bases; bases with no gene match: 5. Germline V CDR1 and CDR2: MNHEY, SVGAGI. Here the CDR3 reads CASSQDRASNQPQHF. Here the CDR3 DNA reads TGTGCCAGCAGCCAGGACAGGGCCAGCAATCAGCCCCAGCATTTT.

The chain recombines TRBV19 with TRBJ2-2, with TRBD1 identical over 9 bases. Germline CDR1 LNHDA, CDR2 SQIVND (reference sequence). The CDR3 covers 15 residues. After removal of 7 bases from V and 6 bases from J, the junction contained 9 bases not matched to a gene. The CDR3 loop is CASNSFTGGSGELFF. The CDR3, as DNA: TGTGCCAGTAATTCGTTCACAGGGGGCTCCGGGGAGCTGTTTTTT.

The gene calls are TRBV6-5 and TRBJ2-5; 10 positions agree with TRBD1. J gave up 4 bases and V 4 bases, and 9 bases lay outside the gene matches. The germline CDR1 and CDR2 sequences are MNHEY and SVGAGI. The CDR3 runs to 16 residues. The DNA of the CDR3 is TGTGCCAGCAGTTCCTTGGGACAGGGGCACGGAGAGACCCAGTACTTC. Its translation is CASSSLGQGHGETQYF.

This clone was seen once. The gene calls are TRBV19 and TRBJ2-3; D might be TRBD1 (5 bases). CDR1 is LNHDA, CDR2 SQIVND, per germline (reference sequence). Trimming removed 3 bases at V and 5 bases at J, with 12 bases between. The CDR3 is made up of 14 amino acids. DNA for the CDR3: TGTGCCAGTAGTATTTGGGGCGTCCAAGATACGCAGTATTTT. Its translation is CASSIWGVQDTQYF.

The chain joins TRBV5-1 to TRBJ2-5; no clear D. The germline V gene has CDR1 SGHRS and CDR2 YFSETQ. CDR3 length: 14 residues. V was pared by 0 bases and J by 4 bases, with 10 bases between. CDR3 sequence: CASSLDGELETQYF. The CDR3 nucleotides read TGCGCCAGCAGCTTGGATGGAGAATTAGAGACCCAGTACTTC. Variable domain in full (rest from reference TRBV5-1 and TRBJ2-5): KAGVTQTPRYLIKTRGQQVTLSCSPISGHRSVSWYQQTPGQGLQFLFEYFSETQRNKGNFPGRFSGRQFSNSRSEMNVSTLELGDSALYLCASSLDGELETQYFGPGTRLLVL.

V and J are TRBV7-2 and TRBJ1-2, with D unresolved. Germline V gene sequence: CDR1 SGHTA, CDR2 FQGNSA. This CDR3 is built from 12 residues. Trimming removed 7 bases at V and 7 bases at J, with 13 bases between. In nucleotides, the CDR3 is TGTGCCAGCACCCAGATAATCTCTGGCTACACCTTC. This encodes CASTQIISGYTF.